Listed below are T cell receptor beta chains from one sample, sequenced in a study of blood T cells in healthy people across ages. MiXCR was run by TCRdb on the 5' RACE reads, yielding one entry per CDR3 protein. Of roughly 800,000 distinct CDR3 sequences in the sample, approximately 53% were seen once. Input material: blood. The receptors here all came from a man aged 80 or over in good health. CDR3s include the opening cysteine and the closing phenylalanine or tryptophan. Only some rows state a clone size, as once, few, many or a class for expanded clones.

TRBJ2-7,NA,TRBV27,CAGSPRLAVANEQYF
TRBJ2-7,NA,TRBV7-9,CASGTSGTYEQYF
TRBJ1-1,few,TRBV29-1,CSVYRQGITTEAFF
TRBJ2-5,NA,TRBV5-6,CASSDDYSEYRLAGERETQYF
TRBJ2-2,NA,TRBV3-1,CASSQAVGAQNTGELFF
TRBJ1-6,NA,TRBV7-2,CASSSDRISPLHF
TRBJ2-1,NA,TRBV4-2,CASSPEGAVNNEQFF
TRBJ1-2,NA,TRBV6-5,CASRSQGAHYGYTF
TRBJ2-1,NA,TRBV29-1,CSGQGHEQFF
TRBJ2-1,few,TRBV7-8,CASSLVARANEQFF
TRBJ2-5,NA,TRBV21-1,CASSQGRAQETQYF
TRBJ2-1,NA,TRBV18,CASSPIQGDNEQFF
TRBJ2-7,NA,TRBV7-6,CASSLRTGGSPPYEQYF
TRBJ2-3,NA,TRBV11-2,CASSLGSVRYAYF
TRBJ1-1,NA,TRBV5-1,CASRQQGVGTEAFF
TRBJ2-3,NA,TRBV2,CASSEIGTDTQYF
TRBJ1-1,many,TRBV7-2,CASSLDVRNTEAFF
TRBJ2-1,NA,TRBV7-2,CASSKSGGDYNEQFF
TRBJ2-3,NA,TRBV11-2,CASSSPGGRDTQYF
TRBJ2-1,NA,TRBV3-1,CASSTGAGYNEQFF
TRBJ2-5,NA,TRBV9,CASRPLGAETQYF
NA,NA,TRBV5-1,CASSLPGEREQYF
TRBJ2-7,many,TRBV7-2,CASSYRDGTYEQYF
TRBJ1-1,NA,TRBV28,CASSRGDRGRVQAFF
TRBJ2-1,NA,TRBV5-1,CASSLEVTNNNEQFF
TRBJ2-7,NA,TRBV5-6,CASSLGIRQGAYEQYF
TRBJ2-7,NA,TRBV12-3/TRBV12-4,CASANSGGVYEQYF
NA,NA,TRBV28,CASSSPEKPGREQYF
TRBJ2-1,NA,TRBV12-3/TRBV12-4,CASSPSPGGQFF
TRBJ2-1,few,TRBV20-1,CSASPVLRSSYNEQFF
TRBJ1-2,NA,TRBV30,CAWSGDREGYTF
TRBJ2-1,NA,TRBV2,CASSEKRTGGNEQFF
TRBJ2-1,NA,TRBV20-1,CSARKGDPSYNEQFF
TRBJ2-7,few,TRBV5-1,CASSRSISYEQYF
TRBJ1-2,once,TRBV5-1,CASSSIGTGDYVKRNYGYTF
TRBJ1-1,few,TRBV10-2,CASKGDLSEAFF
TRBJ2-7,NA,TRBV3-1,CASSQGKREAFPYF
TRBJ1-4,NA,TRBV5-5,CASSLGTGTGGVSNEKLFF
NA,NA,TRBV12-3/TRBV12-4,CASTPGRTSGRLSEQYF
TRBJ1-4,NA,TRBV20-1,CSARPTGGFEKLFF
TRBJ1-2,NA,TRBV10-3,CAISEPGTGNYGYTF
TRBJ2-5,NA,TRBV27,CASSLSRQGARETQYF
TRBJ2-1,NA,TRBV5-1,CASSLGTKINNEQFF
TRBJ1-2,NA,TRBV6-6,CASSYPPGQGVGYTF